The 16 T cell receptor beta chains in this list originate from one sample, sequenced in a study of radiotherapy plus CTLA-4 blockade in lung cancer. The repertoire was sequenced with immunoSEQ multiplex PCR; TCRdb's copy has only in-frame clones and lacks some. The table lists around 63,000 clones, around 69% of them singletons. The material was peripheral blood, obtained from a patient treated with radiotherapy plus ipilimumab. All receptors derive from a human donor with non-small cell lung cancer whose response to radiotherapy plus ipilimumab could not be evaluated. Some clones in this sample may be carry-over from other donors' samples.

The rearrangement uses TRBV6-5 and TRBJ2-7, with TRBD1 as a possible D gene (6 bases). CDR1 MNHEY and CDR2 SVGAGI come from the germline V gene. This CDR3 is built from 15 residues. V was trimmed by 0 bases and J by 2 bases, leaving 11 bases between them. The chain's CDR3 is CASSYSGQLPYEQYF. The CDR3, as DNA: TGTGCCAGCAGTTACTCCGGACAGCTACCCTACGAGCAGTACTTC.

A remark on this clone: The junction departs from the called germline gene at one end, perhaps through a read error. This sequence joins TRBV6-6 and TRBJ2-7; TRBD1 matches 7 bases. Germline lookup yields CDR1 MNHNY and CDR2 SVGAGI (reference sequence). This CDR3 spans 13 amino acids. CDR3 protein: CASSYSRGYEQYF. CDR3 coding DNA: TGTGCCAGCAGCTACTCCAGGGGGTACGAGCAGTACTTC.

This clone has more than one count but fewer than ten. The genes are TRBV10-3 and TRBJ1-6, with no clear D. This CDR3 has 13 amino acids. Germline lookup yields CDR1 ENHRY and CDR2 SYGVKD. Between the trimmed V and J ends, which lost 8 bases and 8 bases, there was a span of 13 bases. In nucleotides, the CDR3 is TGTGCCATCGGTGCCATTACGGATTCACCCCTCCACTTT. Protein product: CAIGAITDSPLHF.

The V and J genes are TRBV27 and TRBJ2-1; TRBD2 aligns across 8 bases. The germline gives CDR1 MNHEY, CDR2 SMNVEV (reference sequence). The CDR3 is 21 amino acids. Trimming cost V 8 bases and J 1 base; bases outside gene matches: 25. CDR3 amino acids: CASRTHGGAFPPRKSYNEQFF. The CDR3 DNA reads as TGTGCCAGCCGTACCCACGGGGGGGCCTTTCCCCCCCGAAAGTCCTACAATGAGCAGTTCTTC.

V is TRBV5-4 and J is TRBJ1-6; D possibly corresponds to TRBD1 (5 bases). The CDR3 covers 14 residues. The germline V gene encodes CDR1 SGHNT and CDR2 YYREEE (reference sequence). Trimming removed 2 bases from V and 10 bases from J, with 13 bases in between. Written as DNA, the CDR3 is TGTGCCAGCAGCTTTCCAGGGAGGGACTCACCCCTCCACTTT. Its translation is CASSFPGRDSPLHF.

The chain uses TRBV6-1 and TRBJ2-3, with 8 bases lining up with TRBD2. With V trimmed by 7 bases and J by 2 bases, 8 bases remained unmatched. The length of the CDR3 is 15 residues. Germline loops: CDR1 MNHNS, CDR2 SASEGT. In nucleotides, the CDR3 is TGTGCCAGCAACCGAGCGGGGGCCCTCACAGATACGCAGTATTTT. Encoded protein: CASNRAGALTDTQYF.

V and J are TRBV2 and TRBJ2-2; 7 bases align to TRBD1. CDR3 length: 16 residues. J lost 4 bases, V lost 4 bases, and 9 bases had no gene match. Germline CDR1 is SNHLY and CDR2 is FYNNEI. The CDR3 DNA reads as TGTGCCAGCAGTGTATTACAGGGGTCGGGCACCGGGGAGCTGTTTTTT. It encodes CASSVLQGSGTGELFF.

The chain is built from TRBV5-1 and TRBJ1-3; TRBD1 agrees at 7 bases. From germline, CDR1 is SGHRS and CDR2 YFSETQ. V lost 4 bases and J lost 2; bases outside the gene matches: 6. This CDR3 region has 15 residues. CDR3 loop: CASSETTGTGNTIYF. Here the CDR3 DNA reads TGCGCCAGCAGCGAAACGACAGGGACTGGAAACACCATATATTTT.

This CDR3 reads CASSEAPTWGGRDYGYTF. CDR3 sequence (DNA): TGTGCCAGCAGTGAAGCTCCGACCTGGGGGGGAAGGGACTATGGCTACACCTTC. The rearrangement uses TRBV2 and TRBJ1-2; D is perhaps TRBD1 (5 bases). V was clipped by 0 bases and J by 3 bases, with 20 bases between them. Germline assignment: CDR1 SNHLY and CDR2 FYNNEI. The CDR3 is 18 residues long. Variable domain in full (rest from reference TRBV2 and TRBJ1-2): EPEVTQTPSHQVTQMGQEVILRCVPISNHLYFYWYRQILGQKVEFLVSFYNNEISEKSEIFDDQFSVERPDGSNFTLKIRSTKLEDSAMYFCASSEAPTWGGRDYGYTFGSGTRLTVV.

The chain combines TRBV4-3 with TRBJ2-7, with TRBD1 matching 7 bases. V dropped 5 bases and J dropped 5; count of bases not matched to a gene: 9. Germline lookup yields CDR1 LGHNA and CDR2 YSLEER. The CDR3 is 14 amino acids. The CDR3 reads CASSATGSGHEQYF. CDR3 sequence (DNA): TGCGCCAGCAGCGCGACAGGGTCAGGTCACGAGCAGTACTTC.

Comment on this clone: It is unclear where the CDR3 begins or ends on the DNA, so no DNA is shown, and the CDR3 is as TCRdb lists it. This sequence joins TRBV6-5 and TRBJ2-7; the table's D call TRBD1 went unverified against the DNA. Germline assignment: CDR1 MNHEY and CDR2 SVGAGI. The CDR3 extends over 12 residues, inclusive of both ends. CDR3 loop: CASGVPTREQYF.

The DNA of the CDR3 is TGTGCCAGCAGCATCCAAACAGGGTTTGCTAATTCACCCCTCCACTTT. Encoded protein: CASSIQTGFANSPLHF. This chain joins TRBV5-4 and TRBJ1-6; TRBD1 is a possible D gene (6 bases). CDR3 length: 16 amino acids. Germline CDR1 SGHNT, CDR2 YYREEE (reference sequence). V lost 4 bases to trimming and J lost 6 bases, with 17 bases between them.

The chain links TRBV5-1 to TRBJ1-4; D unclear. The V gene lost 1 base and the J gene lost 3 bases, with 7 bases spanning the gap. CDR3 length equals 14 residues. Germline loops: CDR1 SGHRS, CDR2 YFSETQ. The CDR3 region is CASSLREPNEKLFF. CDR3 DNA: TGCGCCAGCAGCTTGCGGGAGCCTAATGAAAAACTGTTTTTT.

The chain couples TRBV5-1 to TRBJ1-2, with TRBD1 matching over 9 bases. The V segment lost 5 bases and the J segment 6 bases; nucleotides outside the gene matches: 11. Germline V gene data show CDR1 as SGHRS and CDR2 as YFSETQ. CDR3 length equals 15 residues. In nucleotides, the CDR3 is TGCGCCAGCAGTCAGCACGGACAGGGGTCTGATGGCTACACCTTC. This encodes CASSQHGQGSDGYTF.

The chain combines TRBV7-2 with TRBJ2-2, with 9 positions matching TRBD1. CDR1 is SGHTA, CDR2 FQGNSA, per germline. The CDR3 totals 15 residues. J was trimmed by 6 bases and V by 6 bases; bases with no gene match: 8. The CDR3 DNA reads TGTGCCAGCAGGGGCGGACAGGGGAGCGCCGGGGAGCTGTTTTTT. Amino acids: CASRGGQGSAGELFF.

This clone was observed once. This chain's CDR3 is CASSWTAQETQYF. CDR3 in DNA: TGTGCCAGTAGTTGGACAGCCCAAGAGACCCAGTACTTC. This chain links TRBV19 with TRBJ2-5; possibly TRBD1 for D (6 bases). Germline CDR1 is LNHDA and CDR2 is SQIVND (reference sequence). V lost 5 bases and J lost 1, with 8 bases in between. The CDR3 sequence is 13 residues long.